This T cell receptor (beta chain) was obtained from a study of technical replicates of blood from several donors. V was clipped by 4 bases and J by 2 bases, with 9 bases between them. In germline, CDR1 is GTSNPN, CDR2 SVGIG (reference sequence). The CDR3 loop spans 12 amino acids. Here immunoSEQ multiplex PCR was the method, and the copy in TCRdb shows in-frame clones only, minus some. The sample lists under 95,000 clones, roughly 94% occurring once. This clonotype was obtained from a human donor in good health. Sequencing was done on a sample of T cells isolated from PBMCs. This chain joins TRBV30 and TRBJ2-7; D is possibly TRBD2 (6 bases). CDR3 amino acids: CAWNSGPYEQYF. The CDR3 DNA follows: TGTGCCTGGAATAGCGGCCCCTACGAGCAGTACTTC.